This T cell receptor (beta chain) is drawn from a study of blood T cell repertoires in COVID-19. Turning to the study itself: The United States, Italy and Spain were the sources of the acute and convalescent COVID-19 samples. T cells, B-cell-depleted T cells, or PBMCs provided the cDNA or gDNA that served as material.

Per the original data handling: Using reference gene primer amplification, nucleated cell counts were estimated. Sequenced by immunoSEQ multiplex PCR; TCRdb stores in-frame clones only, minus some. D and trimming were read from the DNA, whereas the V and J calls and clone size are those reported in that table. The table lists nearly 350,000 clones, around 90% of them singletons, with roughly 3.5% in the top ten. This CDR3 comprises 16 residues. From germline, CDR1 is MNHEY and CDR2 SMNVEV (reference sequence). Trimming took off 4 bases at V and 0 bases at J, with 14 bases between the two ends. The chain links TRBV27 to TRBJ2-3, with a weak D call TRBD2 (6 bases). The clonotype originates from a woman younger than 35 who had recovered from COVID-19. Sequenced input: peripheral blood. The CDR3 protein is CASSSLALYSTDTQYF. DNA of the CDR3: TGTGCCAGCAGTTCTCTAGCGCTATATAGCACAGATACGCAGTATTTT.